This T cell receptor (beta chain) is drawn from a study of immune characterization of retroperitoneal liposarcoma. Each CDR3 protein is one row after TCRdb ran MiXCR on the PCR reads. This table has 9,000 to 13,000 distinct CDR3 sequences, about 29% appearing once. CDR3 length: 16 amino acids. Germline V CDR1 and CDR2: SGHAT, FQDESV (reference sequence). V lost 5 bases, J lost 3 bases, and 18 bases lay in between. This clonotype has just a few counts. The source is a male donor with retroperitoneal liposarcoma. J is TRBJ2-3 and V is TRBV11-1, with D perhaps being TRBD1 or TRBD2 (5 bases each). The sequencing input was tumor tissue. The CDR3 loop is CASSPRERDETDTQYF. The CDR3 DNA is TGTGCCAGCAGCCCCCGTGAGAGGGACGAGACAGATACGCAGTATTTT.